This T cell receptor beta chain was recovered during a study of human T cells and chemical hapten exposure. A single record per CDR3 protein comes from TCRdb applying MiXCR to the RACE reads. This table has about 46,000 distinct CDR3 sequences, about 4.5% appearing once. This clonotype was recorded at least ten times. The CDR3 covers 16 residues. V trimming: 4 bases; J trimming: 0 bases; junction bases outside the gene matches: 7. Germline CDR1 is SGHKS and CDR2 is YYEKEE (reference sequence). Described time point: healthy volunteer bleed at 2 weeks. RNA extraction used unfractionated whole blood as the source of total RNA.

The sample consisted of whole blood. This clonotype originated in a female donor in good health. Some clones in this sample may be carry-over from other donors' samples. The rearrangement joins TRBV5-5 to TRBJ1-5; the match to TRBD1 covers 7 bases. CDR3 sequence reads: CASSETGQVSNQPQHF. As DNA, the CDR3 is TGTGCCAGCAGCGAGACCGGACAGGTTAGCAATCAGCCCCAGCATTTT.